Each of the 17 T cell receptor beta chains below was sequenced from the same sample in a study of T cells after yellow fever vaccination. TCRdb re-analysed the 5' RACE reads in MiXCR, keeping a single row per CDR3 protein. The sample lists around 320,000 distinct CDR3 sequences, 3.5% to 4.5% occurring once. Sample: PBMCs, taken 15 days after the yellow fever booster vaccination. Receptors were obtained from a man aged 18 to 29 who received the YFV17D yellow fever vaccine.

This clonotype was detected a few times. V gene TRBV4-1 combines with J gene TRBJ2-7; D may be TRBD2 (5 bases). Trimming stripped 4 bases from V and 2 bases from J, with 9 bases between. The CDR3 is made up of 13 amino acids. CDR1 and CDR2 (germline): MGHRA, YSYEKL. CDR3 coding DNA: TGCGCCAGCAGCCGCCCCGGGGCCTACGAGCAGTACTTC. Protein sequence: CASSRPGAYEQYF.

This clonotype appeared a few times. The chain recombines TRBV11-3 with TRBJ2-3; D remains ambiguous. CDR1 is SGHNT and CDR2 is YENEEA in the germline V gene. The CDR3 covers 13 residues. V lost 1 base and J lost 8, with 10 bases in between. DNA of the CDR3: TGTGCCAGCAGCTTAGTTGGAAGTGGTACGCAGTATTTT. This translates into CASSLVGSGTQYF.

This clonotype appeared a few times. The chain employs TRBV11-2 and TRBJ2-7; TRBD2 is a possible D gene (5 bases). The CDR3 is 13 amino acids. V shed 6 bases and J shed 3 bases, with 12 bases lying between them. Germline CDR1 and CDR2: SGHAT and FQNNGV. CDR3 in amino acids: CASRGVGNYEQYV. The CDR3 DNA is TGTGCCAGCAGGGGAGTGGGGAACTACGAGCAGTACGTC.

This clonotype was observed a handful of times. J is TRBJ2-3 and V is TRBV11-3; 9 bases map to TRBD2. Trimming removed 4 bases from V and 4 bases from J; junction bases left unmatched: 6. Germline V gives CDR1 SGHNT, CDR2 YENEEA. The CDR3 length is 15 residues. CDR3 in DNA: TGTGCCAGCAGCTCCTTAGCGGGGGAGGCAGATACGCAGTATTTT. Translation: CASSSLAGEADTQYF.

This clonotype was counted only a few times. The V and J genes are TRBV12-3 or TRBV12-4 and TRBJ2-1; D ambiguous. V was cut by 4 bases and J by 6 bases, with 13 bases left in between. The CDR3 consists of 14 residues. This chain's CDR3 is CASSSPGGPNEQFF. The CDR3 DNA follows: TGTGCCAGCAGTTCCCCGGGCGGACCCAATGAGCAGTTCTTC.

The J gene is TRBJ1-4, the V gene TRBV7-9; D perhaps matches TRBD1 (5 bases). This CDR3 region has 15 residues. CDR1 and CDR2 (germline): SEHNR, FQNEAQ (reference sequence). Trimming left V 5 bases short and J 3 bases short, with 13 bases between. The CDR3 sequence is CASSQFSRANEKLFF. In nucleotides, the CDR3 is TGTGCCAGCAGCCAATTTTCCAGGGCTAATGAAAAACTGTTTTTT.

This clonotype appeared many times. This chain uses TRBV2 with TRBJ2-5, with TRBD2 matching 7 bases. Per germline, CDR1 SNHLY and CDR2 FYNNEI. V lost 11 bases, J lost 5 bases, and 8 bases stayed unmatched. The length of the CDR3 is 12 residues. CDR3 sequence reads: CARGGEGETQYF. The CDR3 DNA sequence: TGTGCCCGAGGCGGGGAGGGGGAGACCCAGTACTTC. Looking up the rest from reference TRBV2 and TRBJ2-5 gives the full variable domain: EPEVTQTPSHQVTQMGQEVILRCVPISNHLYFYWYRQILGQKVEFLVSFYNNEISEKSEIFDDQFSVERPDGSNFTLKIRSTKLEDSAMYFCARGGEGETQYFGPGTRLLVL.

Ten or more counts support this clonotype. This sequence joins TRBV7-9 and TRBJ2-7, with 10 bases fitting TRBD1. The CDR3 covers 15 residues. The V and J ends lost 2 bases and 6 bases, in that order; junction bases with no gene match: 7. The germline V gene encodes CDR1 SEHNR and CDR2 FQNEAQ (reference sequence). CDR3 residues: CASSLWDRGQREQYV. The CDR3, as DNA: TGTGCCAGCAGCTTATGGGACAGGGGTCAGCGCGAGCAGTACGTC.

This clonotype turned up a few times. This chain connects TRBV7-2 to TRBJ2-7, with 12 bases identical to TRBD2. Germline CDR1 and CDR2: SGHTA and FQGNSA. The CDR3 is 16 residues long. V lost 5 bases and J lost 3; bases outside the gene matches: 8. CDR3 sequence: CASSAEWTSGDYEQYF. CDR3 DNA: TGTGCCAGCAGCGCCGAATGGACTAGCGGGGACTACGAGCAGTACTTC.

The chain carries TRBV30 and TRBJ1-2; the D is unclear. The CDR3 has 13 residues. CDR1 and CDR2 (germline): GTSNPN, SVGIG (reference sequence). V lost 0 bases and J lost 7, with 12 bases in between. CDR3 residues: CAWSVQVAVGYTF. The CDR3 DNA reads as TGTGCCTGGAGTGTCCAGGTTGCGGTTGGCTACACCTTC.

This clonotype occurred many times. The V call is TRBV10-3, the J call TRBJ2-5; TRBD1 matches at 8 bases. In germline, CDR1 is ENHRY, CDR2 SYGVKD. The J segment lost 5 bases and the V segment lost 10 bases, leaving 6 bases of the junction unmatched. The CDR3 runs to 12 residues. The CDR3: CATADREETQYF. The DNA for the CDR3 is TGTGCCACTGCGGACAGGGAGGAGACCCAGTACTTC.

V gene TRBV2 combines with J gene TRBJ2-7; D possibly corresponds to TRBD1 (6 bases). The CDR3 is 11 residues long. V was clipped by 5 bases and J by 7 bases, with 9 bases between them. Per germline, CDR1 SNHLY and CDR2 FYNNEI. The CDR3 here is CASSPDREQYV. CDR3 sequence (DNA): TGTGCCAGCAGTCCCGACAGGGAGCAGTACGTC.

This clonotype has a handful of counts. The chain uses TRBV13 and TRBJ1-4, with D maybe TRBD1 (5 bases). There are 17 residues in the CDR3. V lost 6 bases to trimming and J lost 2 bases, with 19 bases between them. Germline CDR1 is PRHDT and CDR2 is FYEKMQ (reference sequence). The CDR3 nucleotides are TGTGCCAGCAGAGAACGCGGGACGGGATCCACTAATGAAAAACTGTTTTTT. This translates into CASRERGTGSTNEKLFF.

J is TRBJ2-6 and V is TRBV20-1; D unclear. This CDR3 comprises 15 residues. The V gene's germline CDR1 is DFQATT and CDR2 SNEGSKA (reference sequence). The V end lost 7 bases, the J end lost 0 bases, and 13 bases lay between the germline ends. CDR3 sequence (DNA): TGCAGTGTACATCCACCGTACTCTGGGGCCAACGTCCTGACTTTC. It codes for CSVHPPYSGANVLTF.

This clonotype was recorded many times. The V call is TRBV12-3 or TRBV12-4, the J call TRBJ2-5; D is ambiguous. Trimming stripped 9 bases from V and 1 base from J, with 15 bases between. The CDR3 has 14 amino acids. The CDR3 DNA sequence: TGTGCCAGTAGCCGTCCGGAAACCCAAGAGACCCAGTACTTC. It translates to CASSRPETQETQYF.

This clonotype has more than one count but fewer than ten. J is TRBJ2-3 and V is TRBV29-1; D may match TRBD1 or TRBD2 (5 bases each). Germline values: CDR1 SQVTM, CDR2 ANQGSEA. This CDR3 spans 12 amino acids. With 5 bases removed from V and 2 bases from J, the gap between germline ends came to 8 bases. This CDR3 is CSVSGATDTQYF. The DNA for the CDR3 is TGCAGCGTTTCCGGGGCCACAGATACGCAGTATTTT.

This clonotype was picked up many times. The chain combines TRBV5-1 with TRBJ1-2, with 9 bases fitting TRBD1. Germline CDR1 is SGHRS and CDR2 is YFSETQ. The CDR3 runs 17 residues. After removal of 4 bases from V and 4 bases from J, the junction contained 14 bases not matched to a gene. This CDR3 reads CASSQTGQGGVGYGYTF. The DNA of the CDR3 is TGCGCCAGCAGCCAGACGGGACAGGGAGGTGTAGGCTATGGCTACACCTTC.